This T cell receptor (beta chain) was recorded in a study of blood T cell repertoires in COVID-19. On the study more broadly: Sources were T cells, B-cell-depleted T cells, or PBMCs; the material itself was cDNA or gDNA.

Original handling: Amplification of reference gene primers was used by the study to estimate nucleated cell counts. The method was immunoSEQ multiplex PCR; TCRdb's version includes in-frame clones alone and lacks a portion of them. The V and J calls and clone size come from that table; D and trimming were worked out from the DNA. The data show some 250,000 clones, approximately 91% seen once. V lost 5 bases, J lost 4 bases, and 8 bases stayed unmatched. The CDR3 runs 16 residues. Per germline, CDR1 SGHTA and CDR2 FQGNSA. The sequencing sample was made of PBMCs or T cells enriched from blood (not recorded which). The chain has TRBV7-2 and TRBJ1-1; 12 bases line up with TRBD1. This sequence was found in a woman in her forties with acute COVID-19. The CDR3 region has the DNA TGTGCCAGCAGCCGGGACAGGGGGCCTCCTAGCACTGAAGCTTTCTTT. This translates into CASSRDRGPPSTEAFF.